What follows is one TCR beta chain and its context. Its antigen is as yet unknown. TCRdb called the RT-PCR reads again in MiXCR, with one record for every CDR3 protein. The table includes a few hundred thousand distinct CDR3 sequences, 6.5% to 8% detected once. The entry originates in a study of response to subunit inactivated influenza vaccine. General study results and limits: The authors suggested that few new T cells are recruited per seasonal influenza vaccination.

Sequenced material: PBMCs from blood, taken less than 25 months after vaccination. The TCR comes from a man aged 45 to 75 who received an inactivated influenza vaccine.

The CDR3 DNA sequence: TGCAGTGCTATGGAGGTCAGTGGGGGCCTAGGCAGCTACAATGAGCAGTTCTTC. It codes for CSAMEVSGGLGSYNEQFF. This chain joins TRBV20-1 and TRBJ2-1, with D maybe TRBD1 (6 bases). CDR1 is DFQATT, CDR2 SNEGSKA, per germline (reference sequence). Trimming stripped 4 bases from V and 3 bases from J, with 25 bases between. The CDR3 is 18 residues long.